This TCR beta chain was sequenced for a study of shared clonotypes between healthy human individuals (dated by TCRdb to the early 2020s). Broadly, across the study: The cohort comprised two women and a few men aged 18 to 49 years. For each donor, CD4 naive and CD4 memory were each run on three plates, CD8 naive on two plates, and CD8 memory on one plate. The study deeply sequenced blood TCR repertoires of five healthy adults to estimate repertoire size and the extent of clonotype sharing between individuals. Different laboratories and diverse techniques were used to prepare libraries and sequence TCR repertoires, to increase sequencing depth and limit assay-specific biases. Per donor, leukapheresis produced somewhere between about 0.9 and 9.5 billion PBMCs. The research as a whole found: Naive subsets generally had larger estimated clonotype richness than memory subsets. Rarefaction of sorted-subset datasets indicated incomplete sequencing despite the large sequencing depth. Sampling was limited to blood, and TCR repertoires in tissue likely differ from TCR repertoires in blood. Across a few donors, around 5% of naive CD4, around 3.3% of naive CD8, 2% to 2.5% of memory CD4, and 0.4% to 0.45% of memory CD8 clonotypes were shared. Pairwise subsampling indicated that sequencing depth was expected to affect the degree of clonotype sharing among donors. Clonotypes shared by all four sorted-subset donors showed higher generation probabilities than non-shared clonotypes. Because the study included a small number of donors, the genetic and exposure-history diversity represented was limited.

V trim: 6 bases; J trim: 5 bases; unmatched bases: 9. Reading the germline V gene gives CDR1 MDHEN and CDR2 SYDVKM. The CDR3 goes from the cysteine to the phenylalanine over 16 residues. The sequence is cut down to CDR3 DNA, 48 bases in frame from base 1. Details on this clone: The clone's antigen remains unknown. No much larger clone exists at a distance of one base, and base qualities are not known.

Using the deep immunoSEQ assay, TCR CDR3 regions were amplified from genomic DNA by multiplex PCR. Extracted genomic DNA from each cell subset was spread evenly across all wells of several immunoSEQ 96-well plates, with each plate serving as a replicate. For sorted subsets, each replicate PCR was loaded with 150 to 250 ng genomic DNA, equivalent to 32,000 or so T cell genomes. Purified libraries were quantified with a Qubit 3.0 fluorometer, sized on a Bioanalyzer 2100, and re-quantified with the KAPA Library Quantification kit. A separate single-read 150-cycle Illumina NextSeq 550 flow cell was used to sequence each immunoSEQ 96-well plate. As for the original processing: Because the immunoSEQ output held only junctional sequences and lacked quality scores, the filtering could not match the filtering applied to full-length reads. Sequences were annotated with PyIR, a Python wrapper for IgBLAST v1.9, and V/J genes and CDR3 were assigned using IMGT germline references. Reads were removed for weak V/J assignments (E-value above 1e-6), missing CDR3, stop codons, out-of-frame junctions, or ambiguous translated residues. V3J clonotypes were defined as sequences sharing an identical inferred V gene, J gene, and CDR3 amino acid sequence. Percentage overlap between repertoires was computed as shared unique clonotypes divided by the size of the smaller repertoire. Richness of each repertoire was evaluated using RTK rarefaction, the Chao1 estimator, and Recon v2.1 estimates of unobserved clonotypes. Generation probabilities for all TCRbeta clonotypes obtained by the gDNA method from a handful of donors were computed using OLGA. The source is immuneACCESS, and TCRdb retained only in-frame sequences with V and J called. Part of the clones is not carried over; for the studies checked, unresolved V genes explain less than half of this, and the remainder is unexplained. The DNA gave D and trimming, while V, J and clone size come from that table. The sample table contains roughly 2.6 million clones; only one count was recorded for 85% to 95% of them. The ten largest clones capture over 0.12% of the sample.

The donors were healthy, HIV-negative adults with no recently reported acute infections or vaccinations. All donors were Caucasian adults living in Nashville, Tennessee, USA. Magnetic negative selection was used to enrich CD4+ T cells, after which naive cells were positively selected on CD45RA and the negative fraction became the memory subset. After blood collection by leukapheresis, PBMCs were isolated using Ficoll-Histopaque density gradient centrifugation and then cryopreserved in the vapor phase of liquid nitrogen. Purity and quantity of every magnetically sorted T cell population were checked by analytical flow cytometry. From each sorted fraction, genomic DNA was isolated and quantified by UV absorbance on a Nanodrop 2000c.

The rearrangement combines TRBV28 with TRBJ1-4, and 10 junctional nucleotides match TRBD1. The TCR comes from a man between 18 and 35 years old in good health. Sequenced sample: naive CD4+ T cells sorted from blood. This sample's cell subset or site label indicates: CD45RA+ positively selected. At the DNA level, the sequence is TGTGCCAGCAGCCTCCCCCAGGGACAGGGGAATGAAAAACTGTTTTTT. The resulting protein is CASSLPQGQGNEKLFF.